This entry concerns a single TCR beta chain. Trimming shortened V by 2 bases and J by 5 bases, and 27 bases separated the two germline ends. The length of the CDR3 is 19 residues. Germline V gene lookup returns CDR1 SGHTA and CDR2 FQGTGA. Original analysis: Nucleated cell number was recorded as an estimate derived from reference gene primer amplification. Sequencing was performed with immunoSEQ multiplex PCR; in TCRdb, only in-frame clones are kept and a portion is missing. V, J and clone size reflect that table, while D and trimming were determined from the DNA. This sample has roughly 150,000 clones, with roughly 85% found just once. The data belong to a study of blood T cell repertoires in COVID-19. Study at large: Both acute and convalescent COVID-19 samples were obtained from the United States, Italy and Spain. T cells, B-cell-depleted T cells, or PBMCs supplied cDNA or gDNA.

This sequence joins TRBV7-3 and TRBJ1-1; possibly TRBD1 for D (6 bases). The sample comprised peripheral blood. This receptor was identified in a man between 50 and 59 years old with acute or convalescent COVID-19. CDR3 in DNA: TGTGCCAGCAGCTTAGCCGGAGTGATGGGGGCAGTTCCGAGAACTGAAGCTTTCTTT. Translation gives CASSLAGVMGAVPRTEAFF.